The 6 T cell receptor beta chains below were found in one sample sequenced in a study of STAT5B mutations in CD4+ large granular lymphocyte leukemia. Libraries were prepared by immunoSEQ multiplex PCR; TCRdb keeps only in-frame clonotypes and omits some of them. Seen here are some 3,500 clones, 85% observed once, and the top ten hold under 3%. Material for sequencing was CD4+ T cells from blood buffy coats. The receptors shown here come from a human donor in good health.

The chain employs TRBV9 and TRBJ2-7; D might be TRBD1 (6 bases). Germline CDR1 SGDLS, CDR2 YYNGEE. The CDR3 consists of 12 residues. V gave up 9 bases and J gave up 2 bases, with 12 bases separating them. CDR3 coding DNA: TGTGCCACCGACGACAGGACCTACGAGCAGTACTTC. As protein: CATDDRTYEQYF. Full variable domain (missing parts from reference TRBV9 and TRBJ2-7): DSGVTQTPKHLITATGQRVTLRCSPRSGDLSVYWYQQSLDQGLQFLIQYYNGEERAKGNILERFSAQQFPDLHSELNLSSLELGDSALYFCATDDRTYEQYFGPGTRLTVT.

The gene calls are TRBV6-1 and TRBJ1-5; D call uncertain. V was cut by 4 bases and J by 2 bases, with 12 bases left in between. This CDR3 is 15 amino acids long. The germline V gene encodes CDR1 MNHNS and CDR2 SASEGT. The CDR3 bases are TGTGCCAGCAGTGGAGGGATAGAGGGCAATCAGCCCCAGCATTTT. Translated: CASSGGIEGNQPQHF.

This clone was found once. The chain couples TRBV19 to TRBJ2-3; D might be TRBD1 (5 bases). Trimming stripped 5 bases from V and 8 bases from J, with 20 bases between. The CDR3 is 15 residues long. Per the germline V gene, CDR1 is LNHDA and CDR2 is SQIVND (reference sequence). CDR3 region: CASSLNSYEGATQYF. The CDR3 DNA reads as TGTGCCAGTAGTCTCAATTCTTATGAAGGGGCTACGCAGTATTTT. Combining the CDR3 with reference TRBV19 and TRBJ2-3 gives the whole variable domain DGGITQSPKYLFRKEGQNVTLSCEQNLNHDAMYWYRQDPGQGLRLIYYSQIVNDFQKGDIAEGYSVSREKKESFPLTVTSAQKNPTAFYLCASSLNSYEGATQYFGPGTRLTVL.

CDR3 region: CAWRGGRDRDEQYF. In DNA, the CDR3 is TGTGCCTGGAGAGGCGGGCGGGACAGGGACGAGCAGTACTTC. The chain joins TRBV30 to TRBJ2-7; 9 nucleotides line up with TRBD1. The CDR3 has 14 residues. The junction had 8 bases not matched to a gene; V was cut back by 3 bases and J by 5 bases. The germline V gene encodes CDR1 GTSNPN and CDR2 SVGIG (reference sequence).

The rearrangement links TRBV6-5 to TRBJ2-3, with D uncertain. Germline V CDR1 and CDR2: MNHEY, SVGAGI. The CDR3 consists of 14 residues. Trimming removed 8 bases at V and 2 bases at J, with 14 bases between. Written as DNA, the CDR3 is TGTGCCAGCTCGGCACGAACAGTCACAGATACGCAGTATTTT. This translates into CASSARTVTDTQYF.

The chain combines TRBV7-9 with TRBJ1-5, with 9 bases aligning to TRBD1. The V and J ends lost 8 bases and 5 bases, in that order; junction bases with no gene match: 7. CDR1 and CDR2 (germline): SEHNR, FQNEAQ (reference sequence). The CDR3 extends over 14 amino acids. The CDR3 DNA follows: TGTGCCAGCGGCGGGACAGGGTCGTATCAGCCCCAGCATTTT. Encoded protein: CASGGTGSYQPQHF.